This TCR beta chain was recovered during a study of blood T cell repertoires in COVID-19. Study-level background: In each case, the material was cDNA or gDNA derived from T cells, B-cell-depleted T cells, or PBMCs.

Enrolled through a virtual design, the participants were between roughly 18 and 95 years of age and came from 24 US areas. Within 2 weeks before study entry, exposed participants met a COVID-19 case. Assay: immunoSEQ multiplex PCR; the TCRdb copy retains only in-frame clones and omits some. This table has some 64,000 clones, about 66% appearing once. Between the trimmed V and J ends, which lost 4 bases and 6 bases, there was a span of 13 bases. Germline V gene lookup returns CDR1 SGHRS and CDR2 YFSETQ. CDR3 length: 14 residues. The sequence was obtained from a woman aged 55-70 years who had been exposed to COVID-19. Sequenced sample: PBMCs or T cells enriched from blood (not recorded which). The V call is TRBV5-1, the J call TRBJ1-4; D unresolved. CDR3 in DNA: TGCGCCAGCAGCCCGGGAGTTCGGGATGAAAAACTGTTTTTT. Its translation is CASSPGVRDEKLFF.